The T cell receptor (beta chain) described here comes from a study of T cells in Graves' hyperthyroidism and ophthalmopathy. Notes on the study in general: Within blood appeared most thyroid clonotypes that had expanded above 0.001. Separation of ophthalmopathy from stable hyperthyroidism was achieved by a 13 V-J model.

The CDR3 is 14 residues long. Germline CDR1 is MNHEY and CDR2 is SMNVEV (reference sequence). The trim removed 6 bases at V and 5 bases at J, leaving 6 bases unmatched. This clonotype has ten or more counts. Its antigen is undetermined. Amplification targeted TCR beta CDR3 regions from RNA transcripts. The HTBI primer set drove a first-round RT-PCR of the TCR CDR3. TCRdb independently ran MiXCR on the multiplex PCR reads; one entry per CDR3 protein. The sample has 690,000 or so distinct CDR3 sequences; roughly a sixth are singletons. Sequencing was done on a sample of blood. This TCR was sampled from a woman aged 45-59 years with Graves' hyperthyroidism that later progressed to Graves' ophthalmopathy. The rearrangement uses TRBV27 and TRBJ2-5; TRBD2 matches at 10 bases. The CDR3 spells CASRSASGGETQYF. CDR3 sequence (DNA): TGTGCCAGCAGATCGGCTAGCGGGGGTGAGACCCAGTACTTC.